The 9 T cell receptor delta chains reported below all come from one sample, sequenced in a study of Vδ1+ human thymocytes. No antigen is known for these receptors. General study findings and limits: In the thymus, TRG and TRD repertoires looked highly polyclonal with Gaussian CDR3 lengths.

The template was reverse-transcribed extracted RNA. CDR3 amplicons came from multiplex PCR with pooled V-gene forward and constant-region reverse primers. TCRdb fed the multiplex PCR reads into CATT to redo clone calling. The sample lists around 60,000 delta-chain clones, around 15% seen once, with 0.3% to 0.45% in the top ten. Sequenced input: Vdelta1+ gamma-delta thymocytes from the thymus. Sample subset: FACS-sorted CD3+ TCRalphabeta- TCRVdelta1+ TCRVdelta2- thymocytes. The origin of the receptors is a girl less than two years old who had congenital heart surgery.

This clone was detected only a few times. V is TRDV1 and J is TRDJ1; D is possibly TRDD3 (5 bases). Trimming cost V 5 bases and J 7 bases, with 32 bases left between them. From germline, CDR1 is TSWWSYY and CDR2 QGS. The CDR3 is made up of 19 amino acids. CDR3 residues: CALGPLAGTFRPGKGKLIF. The DNA for the CDR3 is TGTGCTCTTGGGCCCTTAGCGGGTACCTTTCGGCCTGGGAAAGGTAAACTCATCTTT.

This clone has just a few counts. The genes are TRDV1 and TRDJ1; D ambiguous. Trimming stripped 4 bases from V and 0 bases from J, with 9 bases between. Germline CDR1 and CDR2: TSWWSYY and QGS. This CDR3 has 14 residues. The DNA of the CDR3 is TGTGCTCTTGGGGGCATTAAGGACACCGATAAACTCATCTTT. As protein: CALGGIKDTDKLIF.

In its sample, this clone was seen a few times. The chain has TRDV1 and TRDJ1; D perhaps matches TRDD3 (6 bases). The CDR3 runs 18 residues. Germline lookup yields CDR1 TSWWSYY and CDR2 QGS. The germline V and J ends were trimmed by 2 bases and 2 bases, with 21 bases remaining between them. CDR3 DNA: TGTGCTCTTGGGGAATTACCCGCGGGGGGAGACAGGACCGATAAACTCATCTTT. Its protein is CALGELPAGGDRTDKLIF.

In this sample, this clone turned up a few times. This chain links TRDV2 with TRDJ1; D perhaps matches TRDD3 (6 bases). V dropped 3 bases and J dropped 0 bases, with 16 bases sitting between them. Germline CDR1 is GEAIGNYY and CDR2 is EKD. This CDR3 has 16 amino acids. This CDR3 is CACDLYWVSHTDKLIF. CDR3 sequence (DNA): TGTGCCTGTGACCTGTACTGGGTGAGCCACACCGATAAACTCATCTTT.

Concerning this clone: This may come from a read error, since a much larger clone is one base off. This CDR3 is also generated by other DNA sequences in the sample. The gene calls are TRDV2 and TRDJ1; tentatively, D is TRDD2 or TRDD3 (6 bases each). The germline CDR1 and CDR2 sequences are GEAIGNYY and EKD. V shed 5 bases and J shed 0 bases, with 24 bases lying between them. This CDR3 is built from 18 residues. In DNA form, the CDR3 reads TGTGCCTGTGCGCTGGTCCTACAAGCTGGGGAGAACACCGATAAACTCATCTTT. This translates into CACALVLQAGENTDKLIF.

The chain uses TRDV1 and TRDJ1; a weak D match, TRDD3 (7 bases). Trimming cost V 1 base and J 0 bases, with 27 bases left between them. CDR1 is TSWWSYY and CDR2 is QGS in the germline V gene. This CDR3 is built from 21 residues. CDR3 in amino acids: CALGERSSYTGDSGNTDKLIF. CDR3 nucleotides: TGTGCTCTTGGGGAACGGTCGTCCTACACTGGGGACTCGGGGAACACCGATAAACTCATCTTT.

This clone was detected only a few times. The chain links TRDV1 to TRDJ1; 7 nucleotides align to TRDD3. Germline V lookup: CDR1 TSWWSYY, CDR2 QGS. The CDR3 runs to 20 residues. V lost 3 bases to trimming and J lost 0 bases; unmatched junction nucleotides: 19. CDR3 nucleotides: TGTGCTCTTGGGGACTCAATCTTCCCCTGGGGGGTCCTTTACACCGATAAACTCATCTTT. Translating gives CALGDSIFPWGVLYTDKLIF.

This clone was picked up a small number of times. The chain uses TRDV1 and TRDJ1; 10 bases agree with TRDD3. CDR3 size: 17 residues. The V and J ends lost 7 bases and 4 bases, in that order; junction bases with no gene match: 15. Germline-derived CDR1 and CDR2 are TSWWSYY and QGS. The CDR3 loop is CALATRGSTGGFDKLIF. For the CDR3, the DNA is TGTGCTCTTGCTACCCGGGGGTCTACTGGGGGATTCGATAAACTCATCTTT.

This chain uses TRDV1 with TRDJ1; weak D call: TRDD2 (6 bases). There are 20 residues in the CDR3. V lost 2 bases to trimming and J lost 5 bases, with 30 bases between them. Germline V CDR1 and CDR2: TSWWSYY, QGS. In nucleotides, the CDR3 is TGTGCTCTTGGGGAAGTACTCCTTCCCCCAAAGTTATTGGATAGAGATAAACTCATCTTT. Translated: CALGEVLLPPKLLDRDKLIF.